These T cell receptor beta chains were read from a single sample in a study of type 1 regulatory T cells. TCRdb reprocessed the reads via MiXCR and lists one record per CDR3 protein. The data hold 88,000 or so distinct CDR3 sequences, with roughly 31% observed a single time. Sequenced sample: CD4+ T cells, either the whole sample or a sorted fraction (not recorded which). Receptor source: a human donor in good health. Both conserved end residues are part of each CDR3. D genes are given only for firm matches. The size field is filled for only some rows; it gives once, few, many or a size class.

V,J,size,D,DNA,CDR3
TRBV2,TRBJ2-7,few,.,TGTGCCAGCAGGGCAACAGGGGGGGCTTACGAGCAGTACTTC,CASRATGGAYEQYF
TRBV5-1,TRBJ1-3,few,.,TGCGCCAGCAGCTTGGGAAAGTCGCTAGTCTCTGGAAACACCATATATTTT,CASSLGKSLVSGNTIYF
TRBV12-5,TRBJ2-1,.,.,TGTGCTAGTGGTTTGATCGTCGCTTACAATGAGCAGTTCTTC,CASGLIVAYNEQFF
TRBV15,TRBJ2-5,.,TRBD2,TGTGCCACCAGCAGAGATGGCGGTCTAGCGGGGGACCAAGAGACCCAGTACTTC,CATSRDGGLAGDQETQYF
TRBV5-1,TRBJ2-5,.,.,TGCGCCAGCGGGTTTAAAGAGACCCAGTACTTC,CASGFKETQYF
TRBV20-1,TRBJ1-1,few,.,TGCAGCGAGGGAGCGCCGAACACTGAAGCTTTCTTT,CSEGAPNTEAFF
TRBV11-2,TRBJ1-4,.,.,TGTGCCAGCAGCTTGTTTTTGGGAAATCTGTTTTTT,CASSLFLGNLFF
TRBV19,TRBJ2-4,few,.,TGTGCCAGTGAGGAGGGAGTCAAAAACATTCAGTACTTC,CASEEGVKNIQYF
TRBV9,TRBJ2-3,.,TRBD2,TGTGCCAGCAGCACGGACCCTAGCGGGAGGGCCTCCCTTAATACGCAGTATTTT,CASSTDPSGRASLNTQYF
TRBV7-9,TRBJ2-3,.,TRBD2,TGTGCCAGCAGCCCAACAGGCGGGAGGGGCGCAGATACGCAGTATTTT,CASSPTGGRGADTQYF
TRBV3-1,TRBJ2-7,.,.,TGTGCCAGCAGCCAAGATCGGTCCGCCCCCTACGAGCAGTACTTC,CASSQDRSAPYEQYF
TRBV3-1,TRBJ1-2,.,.,TGTGCCAGCAGCCAAGGAATATATGGCTACACCTTC,CASSQGIYGYTF
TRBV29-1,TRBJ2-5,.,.,TGCAGCGTTGAAGATACGACTGCTAGGGGTGGTGAGACCCAGTACTTC,CSVEDTTARGGETQYF
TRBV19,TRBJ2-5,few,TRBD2,TGTGCCAGTAGTCCGGGACTAGCGGGAGAGACCCAGTACTTC,CASSPGLAGETQYF
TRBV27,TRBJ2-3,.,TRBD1,TGTGCCAGCAGTCCGCGGACAGGGAGCACAGATACGCAGTATTTT,CASSPRTGSTDTQYF
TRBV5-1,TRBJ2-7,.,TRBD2,TGCGCCAGCAGCTTACCCGGGACTAGCGGGACGGCCGAGCAGTACTTC,CASSLPGTSGTAEQYF
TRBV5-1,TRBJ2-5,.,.,TGCGCCAGCAGCAGAGACGAGGGAAAACAAGAGACCCAGTACTTC,CASSRDEGKQETQYF
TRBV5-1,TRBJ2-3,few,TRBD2,TGCGCCAGCAGCGAGAATAGCGGGACTGGCGCAGATACGCAGTATTTT,CASSENSGTGADTQYF
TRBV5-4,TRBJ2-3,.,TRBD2,TGTGCCAGCAGCTCTAGCGGGAGGACGAGCACAGATACGCAGTATTTT,CASSSSGRTSTDTQYF
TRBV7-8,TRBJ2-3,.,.,TGTGCCAGCAGCTTAGAGGGTCAGCGTCTGGCAGATACGCAGTATTTT,CASSLEGQRLADTQYF
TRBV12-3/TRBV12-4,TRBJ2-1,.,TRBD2,TGTGCCACCAGTTTTGGGACTACGACCTACAATGAGCAGTTCTTC,CATSFGTTTYNEQFF
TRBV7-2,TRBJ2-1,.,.,TGTGCCAGCAGCTTAGGGTGGGGGAGCTATGAGCAGTTCTTC,CASSLGWGSYEQFF
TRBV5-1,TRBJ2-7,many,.,TGCGCCAGCAGCAACCGGGACTTCCACGAGCAGTACTTC,CASSNRDFHEQYF
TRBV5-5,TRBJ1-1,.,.,TGTGCCAGCACCATGCAGGCGGAAGGTGAAGCTTTCTTT,CASTMQAEGEAFF
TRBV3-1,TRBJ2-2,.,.,TGTGTCAGCGAAGGCGCCGGGGAGCTGTTTTTT,CVSEGAGELFF
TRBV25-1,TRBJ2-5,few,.,TGTGCCAGCAGTGAAAGGACGGGCGCAATTCAAGAGACCCAGTACTTC,CASSERTGAIQETQYF
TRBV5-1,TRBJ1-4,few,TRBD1,TGCGCCAGCAGCCCGGACAGGGGACGAGAAAAACTGTTTTTT,CASSPDRGREKLFF
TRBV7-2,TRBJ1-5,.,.,TGTGCCAGCAGCTTAGCGCCCTATCAGCCCCAGCATTTT,CASSLAPYQPQHF
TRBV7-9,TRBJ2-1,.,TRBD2,TGTGCCAGCAGGCTAACTGGCGGGAGGGCCTCGTTGGATGAGCAGTTCTTC,CASRLTGGRASLDEQFF
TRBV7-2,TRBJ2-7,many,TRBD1,TGTGCCAGCAGCTTCCCAACGCAGGGACAGGGTGTGGGGCTTTCCTACGAGCAGTACTTC,CASSFPTQGQGVGLSYEQYF
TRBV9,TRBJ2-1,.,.,TGTGCCAGCAGCGAGCGGACTAAAGCCGAGCAGTTCTTC,CASSERTKAEQFF
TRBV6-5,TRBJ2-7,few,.,TGTGCCAGCAGTTACGGGCAGCCCTACGAGCAGTACTTC,CASSYGQPYEQYF
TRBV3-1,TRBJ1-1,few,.,TGTGCCAGCAGCGGTTCCCAGGGTGAAGCTTTCTTT,CASSGSQGEAFF
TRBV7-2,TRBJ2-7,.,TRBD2,TGTGCCAGCAGCTTAATGCCCAGCGGGAGCACGGCCGAGCAGTACTTC,CASSLMPSGSTAEQYF
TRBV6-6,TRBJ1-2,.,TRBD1,TGTGCCAGCAGCAGCGCAGGGGGCGCGAGGGGACAGGGCTACACCTTC,CASSSAGGARGQGYTF
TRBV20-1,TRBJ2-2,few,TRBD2,TGCAGTGCTAGAGTGGCGGGAGGCACCGGGGAGCTGTTTTTT,CSARVAGGTGELFF
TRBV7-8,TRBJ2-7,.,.,TGTGCCAGCAGCTTTACCCAGTTACCCATGGAGCAGTACTTC,CASSFTQLPMEQYF
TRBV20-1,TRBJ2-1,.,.,TGCAGTGCCGGCGGCCGGGAGAACTCCTACAATGAGCAGTTCTTC,CSAGGRENSYNEQFF
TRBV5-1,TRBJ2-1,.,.,TGCGCCAGTCGAGGGGGGTCCGGCGAGTACAATGAGCAGTTCTTC,CASRGGSGEYNEQFF
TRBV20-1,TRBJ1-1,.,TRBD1,TGCAGTGCTTCAGGGGGGACTGAAGCTTTCTTT,CSASGGTEAFF
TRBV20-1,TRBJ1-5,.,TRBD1,TGCAGTGCAACACAGGGGAATAGCAATCAGCCCCAGCATTTT,CSATQGNSNQPQHF
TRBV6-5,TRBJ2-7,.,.,TGTGCCAGCAGTTACTCGGGGGTTTGGGGTTCTTCCTCCTACGAGCAGTACTTC,CASSYSGVWGSSSYEQYF
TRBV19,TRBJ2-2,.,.,TGTGCCAGTAGTACCCAGGGAGACACCGGGGAGCTGTTTTTT,CASSTQGDTGELFF
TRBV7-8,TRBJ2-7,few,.,TGTGCCAGCAGCTTACGTCGGGATCTCTCCTACGAGCAGTACTTC,CASSLRRDLSYEQYF
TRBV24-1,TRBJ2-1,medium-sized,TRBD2,TGTGCCACCAGTGATCCTCTAGCGGGAGGGTACAATGAGCAGTTCTTC,CATSDPLAGGYNEQFF
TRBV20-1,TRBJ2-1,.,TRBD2,TGCAGTGTCCCCCCTAGCGGGAGGGCCGTGGATGAGCAGTTCTTC,CSVPPSGRAVDEQFF
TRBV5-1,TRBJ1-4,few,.,TGCGCCAGCAGTGCGGACAGCGGTAATGAAAAACTGTTTTTT,CASSADSGNEKLFF
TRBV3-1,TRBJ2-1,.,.,TGTGCCAGCAGCCAAGGTGGGATAAACTCCTACAATGAGCAGTTCTTC,CASSQGGINSYNEQFF
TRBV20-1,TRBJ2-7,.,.,TGCAGTGCTATGAGGTCAACCTACGAGCAGTACTTC,CSAMRSTYEQYF
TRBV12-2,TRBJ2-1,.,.,TGTGCAAGTCGCCCAAAGACTAGCGGCCCCCCCAATGAGCAGTTCTTC,CASRPKTSGPPNEQFF
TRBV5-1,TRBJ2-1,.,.,TGCGCCAGCAGCTTAGACTCGAGCTCCTACAATGAGCAGTTCTTC,CASSLDSSSYNEQFF
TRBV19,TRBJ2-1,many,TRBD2,TGTGCCAGTAGATTACGGACTAGCGGGCTGAATGAGCAGTTCTTC,CASRLRTSGLNEQFF
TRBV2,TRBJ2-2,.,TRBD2,TGTGCCAGCGGGCGTCTAAGCGGGACGAACACCGGGGAGCTGTTTTTT,CASGRLSGTNTGELFF
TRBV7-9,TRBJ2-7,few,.,TGTGCCAGCAGCCCAACCCCCCAAGGGGTCCGCTACGAGCAGTACTTC,CASSPTPQGVRYEQYF